The present TCR beta chain was sequenced within a study of blood T cell repertoires in COVID-19. The germline V and J ends were trimmed by 5 bases and 5 bases, with 12 bases remaining between them. Germline-derived CDR1 and CDR2 are SNHLY and FYNNEI. CDR3 length: 13 residues. Authors' processing steps: Nucleated cell counts were estimated from reference gene primer amplification. Sequenced by immunoSEQ multiplex PCR; TCRdb stores in-frame clones only, minus some. For V, J and clone size, that table is used; D and trimming come from the DNA. The sample includes roughly 260,000 clones, 80% to 95% of them seen just once. This clone was observed a single time.

The gene calls are TRBV2 and TRBJ1-2, with D maybe TRBD1 (5 bases). The sequencing input was PBMCs or T cells enriched from blood (not recorded which). The sequence was obtained from a woman aged 18 to 35 who had recovered from COVID-19. The CDR3 here is CASSPGMEYGYTF. DNA of the CDR3: TGTGCCAGCAGTCCAGGGATGGAGTATGGCTACACCTTC.